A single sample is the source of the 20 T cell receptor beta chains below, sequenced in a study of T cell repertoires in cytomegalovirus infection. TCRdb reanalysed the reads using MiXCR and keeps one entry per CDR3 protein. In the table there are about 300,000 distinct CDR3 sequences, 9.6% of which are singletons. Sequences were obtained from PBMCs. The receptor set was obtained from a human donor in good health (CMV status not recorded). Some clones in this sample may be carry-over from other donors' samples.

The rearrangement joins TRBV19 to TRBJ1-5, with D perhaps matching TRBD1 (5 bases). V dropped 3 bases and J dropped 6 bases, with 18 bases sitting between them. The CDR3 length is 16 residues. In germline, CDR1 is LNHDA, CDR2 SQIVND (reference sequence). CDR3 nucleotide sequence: TGTGCCAGTAGTATGGTGGCCGGACCCGGGGGTCAGCCCCAGCATTTT. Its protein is CASSMVAGPGGQPQHF.

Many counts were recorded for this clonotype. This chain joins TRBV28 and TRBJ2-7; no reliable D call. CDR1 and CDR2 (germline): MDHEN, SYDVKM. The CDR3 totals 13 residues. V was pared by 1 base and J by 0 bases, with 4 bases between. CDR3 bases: TGTGCCAGCAGTTTATCTTCCTCCTACGAGCAGTACGTC. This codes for CASSLSSSYEQYV.

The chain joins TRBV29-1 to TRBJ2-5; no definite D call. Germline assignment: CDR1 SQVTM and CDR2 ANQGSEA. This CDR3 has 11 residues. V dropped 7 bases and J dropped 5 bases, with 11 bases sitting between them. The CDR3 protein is CSARQQETQYF. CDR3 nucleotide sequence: TGCAGCGCCCGCCAACAGGAGACCCAGTACTTC.

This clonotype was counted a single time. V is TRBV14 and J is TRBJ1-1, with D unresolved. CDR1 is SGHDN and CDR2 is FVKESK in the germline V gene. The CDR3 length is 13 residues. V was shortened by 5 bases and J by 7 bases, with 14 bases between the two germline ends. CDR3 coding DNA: TGTGCCAGCAGCGGTCCCATCGTCGGTGAAGCTTTCTTT. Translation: CASSGPIVGEAFF.

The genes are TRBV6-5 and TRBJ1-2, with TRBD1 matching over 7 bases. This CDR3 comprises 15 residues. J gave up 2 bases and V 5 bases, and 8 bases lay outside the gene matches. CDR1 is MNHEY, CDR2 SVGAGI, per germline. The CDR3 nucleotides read TGTGCCAGCAGTCAATTCAGGGGGGCGAACTATGGCTACACCTTC. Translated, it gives CASSQFRGANYGYTF.

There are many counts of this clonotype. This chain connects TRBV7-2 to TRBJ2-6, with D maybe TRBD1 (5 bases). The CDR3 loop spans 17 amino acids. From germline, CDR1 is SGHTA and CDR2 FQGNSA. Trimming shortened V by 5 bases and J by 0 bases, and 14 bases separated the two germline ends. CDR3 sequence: CASSPKGFSSGANVLTF. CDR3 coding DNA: TGTGCCAGCAGCCCTAAGGGGTTCTCCTCTGGGGCCAACGTCCTGACTTTC.

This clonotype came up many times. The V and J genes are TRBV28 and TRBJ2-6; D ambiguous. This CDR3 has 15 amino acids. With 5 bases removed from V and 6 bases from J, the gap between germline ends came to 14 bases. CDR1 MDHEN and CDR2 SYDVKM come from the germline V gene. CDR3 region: CASSLLSTVANVLTF. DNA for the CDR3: TGTGCCAGCAGTCTCTTATCCACGGTGGCCAACGTCCTGACTTTC. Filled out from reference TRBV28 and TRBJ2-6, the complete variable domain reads DVKVTQSSRYLVKRTGEKVFLECVQDMDHENMFWYRQDPGLGLRLIYFSYDVKMKEKGDIPEGYSVSREKKERFSLILESASTNQTSMYLCASSLLSTVANVLTFGAGSRLTVL.

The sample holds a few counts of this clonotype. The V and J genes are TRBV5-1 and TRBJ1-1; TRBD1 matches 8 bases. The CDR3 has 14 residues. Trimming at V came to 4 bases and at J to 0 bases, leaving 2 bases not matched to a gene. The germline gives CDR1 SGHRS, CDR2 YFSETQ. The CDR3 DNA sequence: TGCGCCAGCAGCACAGGGGGGGTGAACACTGAAGCTTTCTTT. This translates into CASSTGGVNTEAFF.

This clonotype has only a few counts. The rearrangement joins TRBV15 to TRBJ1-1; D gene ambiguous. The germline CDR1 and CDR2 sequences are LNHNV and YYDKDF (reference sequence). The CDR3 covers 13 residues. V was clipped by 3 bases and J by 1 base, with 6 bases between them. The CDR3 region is CATSRAENTEAFF. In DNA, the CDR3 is TGTGCCACCAGCAGGGCAGAGAACACTGAAGCTTTCTTT.

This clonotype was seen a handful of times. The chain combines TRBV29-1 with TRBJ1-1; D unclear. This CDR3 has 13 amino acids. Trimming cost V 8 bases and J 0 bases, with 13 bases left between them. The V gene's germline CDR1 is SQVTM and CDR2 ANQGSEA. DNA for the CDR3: TGCAGCTCCGCAGGCCAGTTGAACACTGAAGCTTTCTTT. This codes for CSSAGQLNTEAFF.

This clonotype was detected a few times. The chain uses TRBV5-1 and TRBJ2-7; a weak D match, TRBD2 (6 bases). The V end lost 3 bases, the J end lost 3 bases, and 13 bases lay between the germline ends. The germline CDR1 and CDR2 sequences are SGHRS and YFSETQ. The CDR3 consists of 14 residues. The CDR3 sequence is CASSSPGDLYEQYF. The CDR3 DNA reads TGCGCCAGCAGCTCTCCGGGAGACCTCTACGAGCAGTACTTC. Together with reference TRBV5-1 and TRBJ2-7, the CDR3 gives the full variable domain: KAGVTQTPRYLIKTRGQQVTLSCSPISGHRSVSWYQQTPGQGLQFLFEYFSETQRNKGNFPGRFSGRQFSNSRSEMNVSTLELGDSALYLCASSSPGDLYEQYFGPGTRLTVT.

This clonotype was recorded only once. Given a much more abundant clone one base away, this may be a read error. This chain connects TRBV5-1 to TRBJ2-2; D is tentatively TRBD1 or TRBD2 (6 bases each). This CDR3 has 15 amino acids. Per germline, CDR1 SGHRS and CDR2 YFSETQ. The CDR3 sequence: CASSLDRVETGGLFF. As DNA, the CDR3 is TGCGCCAGCAGCTTGGACAGGGTGGAAACCGGGGGGCTGTTTTTT.

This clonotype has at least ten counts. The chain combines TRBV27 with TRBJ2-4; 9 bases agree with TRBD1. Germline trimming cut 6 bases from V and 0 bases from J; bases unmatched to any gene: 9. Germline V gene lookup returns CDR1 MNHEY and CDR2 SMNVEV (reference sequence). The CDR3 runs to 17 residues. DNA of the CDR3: TGTGCCAGCAGGCCGGACAGGGGAAGTCTAGCCAAAAACATTCAGTACTTC. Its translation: CASRPDRGSLAKNIQYF.

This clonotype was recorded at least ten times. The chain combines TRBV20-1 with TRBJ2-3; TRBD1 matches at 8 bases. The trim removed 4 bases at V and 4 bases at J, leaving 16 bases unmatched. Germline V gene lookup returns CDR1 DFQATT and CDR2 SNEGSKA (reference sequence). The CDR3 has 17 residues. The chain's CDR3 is CSAIIPVRTGLSDTQYF. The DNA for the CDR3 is TGCAGTGCTATCATCCCCGTCCGGACAGGGCTTTCAGATACGCAGTATTTT.

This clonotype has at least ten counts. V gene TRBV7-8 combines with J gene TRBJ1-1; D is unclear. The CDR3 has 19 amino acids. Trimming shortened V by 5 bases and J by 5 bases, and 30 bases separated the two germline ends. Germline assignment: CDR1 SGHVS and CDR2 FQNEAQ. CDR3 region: CASSPVWTSELPWETEAFF. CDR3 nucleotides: TGTGCCAGCAGCCCCGTCTGGACGTCGGAGTTACCCTGGGAAACTGAAGCTTTCTTT.

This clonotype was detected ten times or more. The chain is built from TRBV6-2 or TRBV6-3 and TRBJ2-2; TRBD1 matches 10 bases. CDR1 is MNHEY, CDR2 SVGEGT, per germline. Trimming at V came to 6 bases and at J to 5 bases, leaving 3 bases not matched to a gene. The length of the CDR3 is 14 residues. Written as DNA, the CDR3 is TGTGCCAGCAGAGACAGGGGGCAAACCGGGGAGCTGTTTTTT. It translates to CASRDRGQTGELFF.

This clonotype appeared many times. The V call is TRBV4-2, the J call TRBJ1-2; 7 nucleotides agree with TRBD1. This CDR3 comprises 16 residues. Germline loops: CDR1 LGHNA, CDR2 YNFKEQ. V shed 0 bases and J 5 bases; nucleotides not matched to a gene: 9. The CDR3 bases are TGTGCCAGCAGCCAAGATAAGGGACAGCGAGGATATGGCTACACCTTC. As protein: CASSQDKGQRGYGYTF.

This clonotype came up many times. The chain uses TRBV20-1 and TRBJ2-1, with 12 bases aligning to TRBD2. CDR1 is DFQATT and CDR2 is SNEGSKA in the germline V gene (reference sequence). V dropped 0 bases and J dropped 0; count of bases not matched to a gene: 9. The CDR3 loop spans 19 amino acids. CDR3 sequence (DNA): TGCAGTGCTAGAGATACGGGACTAGCGGGCCGAAGCTCCTACAATGAGCAGTTCTTC. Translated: CSARDTGLAGRSSYNEQFF.

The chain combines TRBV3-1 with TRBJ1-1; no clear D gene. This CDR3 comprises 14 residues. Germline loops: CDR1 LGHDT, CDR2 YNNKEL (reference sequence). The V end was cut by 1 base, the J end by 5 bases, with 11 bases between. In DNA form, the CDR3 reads TGTGCCAGCAGCCAAGCCGGGCAAGGGACTGAAGCTTTCTTT. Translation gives CASSQAGQGTEAFF.

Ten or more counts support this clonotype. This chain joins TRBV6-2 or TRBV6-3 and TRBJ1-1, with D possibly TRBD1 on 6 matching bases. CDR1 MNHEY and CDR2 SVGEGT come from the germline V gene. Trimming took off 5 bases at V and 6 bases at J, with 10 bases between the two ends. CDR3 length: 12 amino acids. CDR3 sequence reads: CASSEGGPEAFF. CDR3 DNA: TGTGCCAGCAGTGAGGGGGGTCCTGAAGCTTTCTTT.